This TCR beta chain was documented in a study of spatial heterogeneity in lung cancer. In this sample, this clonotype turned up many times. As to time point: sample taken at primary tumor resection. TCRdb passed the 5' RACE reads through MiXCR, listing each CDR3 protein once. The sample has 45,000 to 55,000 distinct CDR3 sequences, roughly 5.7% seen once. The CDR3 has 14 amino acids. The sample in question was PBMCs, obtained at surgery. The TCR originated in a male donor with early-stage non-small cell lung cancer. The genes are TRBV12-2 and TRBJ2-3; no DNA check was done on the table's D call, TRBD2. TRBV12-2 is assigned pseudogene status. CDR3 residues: CDAKREASTDTQYF. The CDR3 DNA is TGTGACGCCAAGCGGGAGGCCAGCACAGATACGCAGTATTTT.